This T cell receptor beta chain was profiled in a study of cytotoxic CD8 clonotypes in ibrutinib-treated CLL. Study as a whole: Specimens for response were gathered following a median about a year of therapy, spanning 6 to 36.

A few counts support this clone. What it binds is unknown. Overall study results and limits: Clonality went up at ibrutinib response and then declined back toward baseline at progression.

Libraries were prepared by immunoSEQ multiplex PCR; TCRdb keeps only in-frame clonotypes and omits some of them. In the table there are some 290,000 clones, around four fifths of which are singletons. Sequencing was performed on PBMCs, taken before ibrutinib treatment. This receptor was taken from a human donor with chronic lymphocytic leukemia.

The DNA for the CDR3 is TGCGCCAGCAGCCAAGAACAGGTCCTCGCCGGAAACACCATATATTTT. This gives the protein CASSQEQVLAGNTIYF. The chain links TRBV4-1 to TRBJ1-3, with a weak D call TRBD1 (5 bases). There are 16 residues in the CDR3. Germline values: CDR1 MGHRA, CDR2 YSYEKL. The V and J ends lost 0 bases and 4 bases respectively, with 13 bases between them.